A selection of T cell receptor beta chains follows, all from one sample in a study of blood T cell repertoires in COVID-19. Generated by immunoSEQ multiplex PCR, the TCRdb table keeps only in-frame clones and is missing some. Of around 64,000 clones listed, 80% to 90% are singletons. Sequenced material: peripheral blood. These TCRs come from a man in his fifties or sixties with active COVID-19. The conserved cysteine and the conserved F or W are not part of the CDR3 here.

cdr3_aa j_call v_call
ASSPSQGRTEAF TRBJ1-1 TRBV18
ASSLGRGRPQH TRBJ1-5 TRBV11-2
ASSPRMGLAYEQY TRBJ2-7 TRBV19
ASSVEQGAYNEQF TRBJ2-1 TRBV9
ASRGQGLSQPQH TRBJ1-5 TRBV10-2
ASGLSAVTGELF TRBJ2-2 TRBV3-1/TRBV3-2
ASSYVPGWVQETQY TRBJ2-5 TRBV6-2/TRBV6-3
ASSLSSGMVNEQF TRBJ2-1 TRBV27
ASSPTGLAGSYEQY TRBJ2-7 TRBV28
ASSLSAKNIQY TRBJ2-4 TRBV28
ASSNRGPASTDTQY TRBJ2-3 TRBV18
ASSQDLRLRDGNEQF TRBJ2-1 TRBV3-1/TRBV3-2
ASSPKSHPYEQY TRBJ2-7 TRBV6-6
ASSLQGYNEQF TRBJ2-1 TRBV5-1
SVEEQGTEAF TRBJ1-1 TRBV29-1
SARDGGARY TRBJ2-7 TRBV20-1
ASSSRDRGEGYT TRBJ1-2 TRBV9
ASSVTSGISSYEQY TRBJ2-7 TRBV6-1
AWISSGNTGELF TRBJ2-2 TRBV30
ASSLVHKGLAGANEQF TRBJ2-1 TRBV7-7
ASSRTGTPSYNEQF TRBJ2-1 TRBV5-4
ASRTGSSGQPQH TRBJ1-5 TRBV28
ASSRGRGRVFRDYGYT TRBJ1-2 TRBV3-1/TRBV3-2
ASSILSGYNEQF TRBJ2-1 TRBV19
ASSFNVRRELYNEQF TRBJ2-1 TRBV28
ASSITGKARYEQY TRBJ2-7 TRBV28
ASSAGQVLYEQY TRBJ2-7 TRBV6-6
AIGGRATDTQY TRBJ2-3 TRBV10-3
ASSLGGTTNEQF TRBJ2-1 TRBV11-2
ASSQEEGFEAF TRBJ1-1 TRBV4-3
ASSIRAGSGANVLT TRBJ2-6 TRBV19
ASSQTRTGGSGYT TRBJ1-2 TRBV6-2/TRBV6-3
ASSFPDGIYGYT TRBJ1-2 TRBV28
ASSQTGTSGSDTQY TRBJ2-3 TRBV4-3
AWSDRGLNTEAF TRBJ1-1 TRBV30
ASRPDTMNQPQH TRBJ1-5 TRBV5-1
ASSGGYSNTGELF TRBJ2-2 TRBV2
ASSEAGSGRRGDTQY TRBJ2-3 TRBV2
SASAPRVNEQF TRBJ2-1 TRBV20-1
ASSERGTTDTQY TRBJ2-3 TRBV9
ASSPETSGMAFEQF TRBJ2-1 TRBV3-1/TRBV3-2
ASSQALAGELF TRBJ2-2 TRBV4-2
ASSLRRSDTQY TRBJ2-3 TRBV12-3/TRBV12-4
ASSPTGGNQPQH TRBJ1-5 TRBV6-2/TRBV6-3
ASSARTANEQF TRBJ2-1 TRBV5-1
ASRKDRRDTIY TRBJ1-3 TRBV19
ASSLWQGAAF TRBJ1-1 TRBV7-2
ASSPAGQGVHGYT TRBJ1-2 TRBV28
ASSLGSGADTQY TRBJ2-3 TRBV5-6
ASSDGASGTCFGYNEQF TRBJ2-1 TRBV6-4